The T cell receptor (beta chain) described here comes from a study of blood T cell repertoires in COVID-19. At the level of the study: Acute and convalescent COVID-19 specimens originated in the United States, Italy and Spain. PBMCs, B-cell-depleted T cells, or T cells provided the cDNA or gDNA that made up the material.

Germline-derived CDR1 and CDR2 are SGDLS and YYNGEE. Between the trimmed V and J ends, which lost 4 bases and 9 bases, there was a span of 17 bases. This CDR3 is 15 amino acids long. Methods used by the authors: Amplification with reference gene primers provided the estimates of nucleated cell counts. TCRdb's table, derived via immunoSEQ multiplex PCR, lists solely in-frame clones and lacks some. V, J and clone size derive from that table, while D and trimming were established from the DNA sequence. The sample has roughly 75,000 clones, roughly 90% seen once. This clone has just one count. Sample: peripheral blood. The chain links TRBV9 to TRBJ1-6; D might be TRBD1 (6 bases). This TCR was sampled from a man aged 55 to 70 with acute or convalescent COVID-19. The chain's CDR3 is CASSFTGSVASPLHF. In DNA, the CDR3 is TGTGCCAGCAGCTTCACAGGGTCTGTCGCTTCACCCCTCCACTTT.